The T cell receptor beta chain described here comes from a study of CXCR3-negative and CXCR3-positive naive CD8 T cells. Study-level background: Total TRB output reached some 130 million reads, about 1.5 +/- 0.3 million per library.

A note on this clonotype: The antigen remains unidentified.

Each TRB cDNA library was prepared by 5' RACE (with UMI labels). TCRdb re-called the 5' RACE reads and catalogs CDR3 proteins one per entry, DNA excluded. This sample lists some 150,000 distinct CDR3 sequences; its ten largest clones have about 0.3%. Findings and caveats of the study: Naive subsets did not differ in surface CD5, and TRB CDR3 properties served to infer TCR strength. The study found more hydrophobic TRB CDR3s in CXCR3-positive naive cells than in CXCR3-negative naive cells. TRBV-TRBJ usage was alike in naive CXCR3-negative and CXCR3-positive cells but differed in memory cells.

The CDR3 has 15 residues. Germline loops: CDR1 SGHTA, CDR2 FQGNSA. By phenotype, naive CD8+ T cells were CD45RO-CCR7+CD27+CD95-. The chain links TRBV7-2 to TRBJ2-1. This TCR derives from a human donor in good health. Some clones in this sample may be carry-over from other donors' samples. The source material was naive CXCR3+ CD8+ T cells from blood. Subset meaning: CD45RO-CCR7+CD27+CD95- naive CD8+ T cells expressing CXCR3 (TNR3+). CDR3 protein: CASSLARTPYNEQFF.